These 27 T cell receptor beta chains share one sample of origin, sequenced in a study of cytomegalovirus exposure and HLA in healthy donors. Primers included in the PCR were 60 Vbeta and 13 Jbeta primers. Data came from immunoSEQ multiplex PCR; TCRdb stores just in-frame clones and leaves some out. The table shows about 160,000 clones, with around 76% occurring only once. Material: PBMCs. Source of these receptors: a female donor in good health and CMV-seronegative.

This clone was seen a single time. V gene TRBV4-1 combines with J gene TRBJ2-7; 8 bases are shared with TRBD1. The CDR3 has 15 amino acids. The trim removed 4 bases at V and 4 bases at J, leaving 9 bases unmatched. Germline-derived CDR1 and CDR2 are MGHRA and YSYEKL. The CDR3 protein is CASSLRGQGMYEQYF. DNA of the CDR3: TGCGCCAGCAGCCTGAGAGGACAGGGAATGTACGAGCAGTACTTC.

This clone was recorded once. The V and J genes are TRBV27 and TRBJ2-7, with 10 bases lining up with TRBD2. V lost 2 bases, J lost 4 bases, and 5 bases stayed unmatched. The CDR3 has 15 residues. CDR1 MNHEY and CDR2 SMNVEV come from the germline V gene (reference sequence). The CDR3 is CASSLQLAGTYEQYF. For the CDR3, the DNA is TGTGCCAGCAGTTTACAACTAGCGGGAACTTACGAGCAGTACTTC.

The CDR3 region has the DNA TGTGCCTGGAGTGTAAAGAGGGGGGGCTACAATGAGCAGTTCTTC. It codes for CAWSVKRGGYNEQFF. This sequence joins TRBV30 and TRBJ2-1; D is possibly TRBD2 (7 bases). V gave up 0 bases and J gave up 3 bases, with 12 bases separating them. The CDR3 loop spans 15 amino acids. In germline, CDR1 is GTSNPN, CDR2 SVGIG (reference sequence).

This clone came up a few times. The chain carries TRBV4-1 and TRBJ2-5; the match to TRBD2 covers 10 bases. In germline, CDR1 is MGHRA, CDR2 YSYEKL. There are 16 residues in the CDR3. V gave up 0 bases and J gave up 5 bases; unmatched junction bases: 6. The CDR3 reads CASSQDRAGGRETQYF. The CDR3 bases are TGCGCCAGCAGCCAAGACCGAGCGGGGGGGAGGGAGACCCAGTACTTC.

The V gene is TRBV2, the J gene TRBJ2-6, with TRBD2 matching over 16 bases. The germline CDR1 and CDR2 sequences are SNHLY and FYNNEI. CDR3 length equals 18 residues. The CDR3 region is CASEGLAGGPGGANVLTF. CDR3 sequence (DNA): TGTGCTTCGGAGGGACTAGCGGGAGGGCCGGGGGGGGCCAACGTCCTGACTTTC. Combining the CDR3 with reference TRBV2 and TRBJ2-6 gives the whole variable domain EPEVTQTPSHQVTQMGQEVILRCVPISNHLYFYWYRQILGQKVEFLVSFYNNEISEKSEIFDDQFSVERPDGSNFTLKIRSTKLEDSAMYFCASEGLAGGPGGANVLTFGAGSRLTVL.

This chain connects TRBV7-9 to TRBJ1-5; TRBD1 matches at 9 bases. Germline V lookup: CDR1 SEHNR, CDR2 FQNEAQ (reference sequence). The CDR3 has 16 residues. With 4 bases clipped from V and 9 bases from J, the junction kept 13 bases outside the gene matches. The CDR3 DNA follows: TGTGCCAGCAGCTCCGCCCAACAGGGGGCGCTTCCGCCCCAGCATTTT. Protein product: CASSSAQQGALPPQHF.

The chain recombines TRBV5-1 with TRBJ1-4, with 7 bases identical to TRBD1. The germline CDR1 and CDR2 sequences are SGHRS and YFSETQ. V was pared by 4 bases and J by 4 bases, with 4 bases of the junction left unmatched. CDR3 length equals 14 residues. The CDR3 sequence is CASSTGDVNEKLFF. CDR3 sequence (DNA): TGCGCCAGCAGCACAGGGGACGTTAATGAAAAACTGTTTTTT.

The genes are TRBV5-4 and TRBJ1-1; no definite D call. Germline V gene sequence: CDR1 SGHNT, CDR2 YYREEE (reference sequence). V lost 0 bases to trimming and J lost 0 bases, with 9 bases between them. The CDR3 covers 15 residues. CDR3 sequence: CASSLDSGMNTEAFF. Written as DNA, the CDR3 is TGTGCCAGCAGCTTGGACAGCGGAATGAACACTGAAGCTTTCTTT.

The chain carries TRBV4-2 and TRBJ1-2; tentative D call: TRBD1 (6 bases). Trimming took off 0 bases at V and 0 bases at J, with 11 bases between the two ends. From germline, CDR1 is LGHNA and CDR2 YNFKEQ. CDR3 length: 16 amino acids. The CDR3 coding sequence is TGTGCCAGCAGCCAAGAAGGGGACACCTCTAACTATGGCTACACCTTC. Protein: CASSQEGDTSNYGYTF.

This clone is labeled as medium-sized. CDR3 DNA sequence: TGTGCCAGCAGTGACTCGACTTATGGTAGTAGTGAGCAGTTCTTC. Translated, it gives CASSDSTYGSSEQFF. The J gene is TRBJ2-1, the V gene TRBV6-4; D ambiguous. Per germline, CDR1 MRHNA and CDR2 SNTAGT. V was cut by 0 bases and J by 9 bases, with 15 bases left in between. The CDR3 has 15 residues.

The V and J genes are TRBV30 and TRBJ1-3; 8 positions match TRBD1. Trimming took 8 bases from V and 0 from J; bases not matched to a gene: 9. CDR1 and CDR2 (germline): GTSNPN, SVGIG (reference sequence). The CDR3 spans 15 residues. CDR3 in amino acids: CARRSGTGSGNTIYF. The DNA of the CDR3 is TGTGCCCGCCGAAGCGGGACAGGCTCTGGAAACACCATATATTTT. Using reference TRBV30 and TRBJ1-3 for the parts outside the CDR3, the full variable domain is SQTIHQWPATLVQPVGSPLSLECTVEGTSNPNLYWYRQAAGRGLQLLFYSVGIGQISSEVPQNLSASRPQDRQFILSSKKLLLSDSGFYLCARRSGTGSGNTIYFGEGSWLTVV.

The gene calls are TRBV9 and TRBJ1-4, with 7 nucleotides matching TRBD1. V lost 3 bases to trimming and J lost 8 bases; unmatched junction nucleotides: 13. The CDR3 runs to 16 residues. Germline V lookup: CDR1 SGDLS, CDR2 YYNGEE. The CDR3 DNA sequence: TGTGCCAGCAGCGAGGGGGCGGTGATAGTGGGGGAAAAACTGTTTTTT. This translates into CASSEGAVIVGEKLFF.

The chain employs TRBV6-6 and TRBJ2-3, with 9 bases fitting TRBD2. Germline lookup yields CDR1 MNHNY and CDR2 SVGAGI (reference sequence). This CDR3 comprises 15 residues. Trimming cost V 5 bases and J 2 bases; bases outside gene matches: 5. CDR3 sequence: CASSQLAGPTDTQYF. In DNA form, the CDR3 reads TGTGCCAGCAGTCAACTAGCGGGCCCCACAGATACGCAGTATTTT.

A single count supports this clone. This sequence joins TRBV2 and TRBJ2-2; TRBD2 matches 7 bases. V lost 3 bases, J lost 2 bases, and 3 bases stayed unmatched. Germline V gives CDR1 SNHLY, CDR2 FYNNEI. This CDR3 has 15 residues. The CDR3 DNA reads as TGTGCCAGCAGTGATCGGGAGGTAAACACCGGGGAGCTGTTTTTT. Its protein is CASSDREVNTGELFF.

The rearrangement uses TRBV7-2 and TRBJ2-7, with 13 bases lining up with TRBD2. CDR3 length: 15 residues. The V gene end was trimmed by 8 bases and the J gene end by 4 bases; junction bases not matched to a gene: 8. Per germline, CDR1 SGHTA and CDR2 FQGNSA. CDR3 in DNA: TGTGCCAGCGCTGGGGGACTAGCGGGATTTTACGAGCAGTACTTC. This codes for CASAGGLAGFYEQYF. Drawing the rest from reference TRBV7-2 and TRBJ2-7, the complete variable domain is GAGVSQSPSNKVTEKGKDVELRCDPISGHTALYWYRQSLGQGLEFLIYFQGNSAPDKSGLPSDRFSAERTGGSVSTLTIQRTQQEDSAVYLCASAGGLAGFYEQYFGPGTRLTVT.

The CDR3 DNA reads TGTGCCAGCAGCCCCGACCCAGGGGGCGGCGGGACCCAGTACTTC. Its protein product is CASSPDPGGGGTQYF. The V call is TRBV11-3, the J call TRBJ2-5, with TRBD1 matching over 8 bases. Germline assignment: CDR1 SGHNT and CDR2 YENEEA. The V segment lost 5 bases and the J segment 7 bases; nucleotides outside the gene matches: 12. The CDR3 is 15 residues long.

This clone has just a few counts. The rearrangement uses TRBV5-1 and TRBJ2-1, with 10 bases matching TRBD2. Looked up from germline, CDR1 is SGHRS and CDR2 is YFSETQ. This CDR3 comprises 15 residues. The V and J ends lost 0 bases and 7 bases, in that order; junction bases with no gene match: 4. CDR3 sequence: CASSLGAGGPNEQFF. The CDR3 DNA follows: TGCGCCAGCAGCTTGGGAGCGGGAGGGCCAAATGAGCAGTTCTTC. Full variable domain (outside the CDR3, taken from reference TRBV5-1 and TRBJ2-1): KAGVTQTPRYLIKTRGQQVTLSCSPISGHRSVSWYQQTPGQGLQFLFEYFSETQRNKGNFPGRFSGRQFSNSRSEMNVSTLELGDSALYLCASSLGAGGPNEQFFGPGTRLTVL.

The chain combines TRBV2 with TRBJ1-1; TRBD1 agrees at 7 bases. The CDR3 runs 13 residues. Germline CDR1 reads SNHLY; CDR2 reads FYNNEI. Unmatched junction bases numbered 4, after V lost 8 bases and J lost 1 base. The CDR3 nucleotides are TGTGCCAGCGCCGGGACAGAGAACACTGAAGCTTTCTTT. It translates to CASAGTENTEAFF.

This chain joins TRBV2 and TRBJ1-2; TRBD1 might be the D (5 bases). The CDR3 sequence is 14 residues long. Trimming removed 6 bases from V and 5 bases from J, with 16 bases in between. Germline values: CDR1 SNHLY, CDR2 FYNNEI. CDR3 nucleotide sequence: TGTGCCAGCAGAGCCCAGACAGTAAGGTATGGCTACACCTTC. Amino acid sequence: CASRAQTVRYGYTF.

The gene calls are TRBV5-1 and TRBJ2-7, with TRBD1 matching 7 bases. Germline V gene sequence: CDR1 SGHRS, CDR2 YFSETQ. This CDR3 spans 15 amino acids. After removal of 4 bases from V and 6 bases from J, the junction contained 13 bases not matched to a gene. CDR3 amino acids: CASSPGTALDIEQYF. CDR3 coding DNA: TGCGCCAGCAGCCCCGGGACAGCTCTTGATATCGAGCAGTACTTC.

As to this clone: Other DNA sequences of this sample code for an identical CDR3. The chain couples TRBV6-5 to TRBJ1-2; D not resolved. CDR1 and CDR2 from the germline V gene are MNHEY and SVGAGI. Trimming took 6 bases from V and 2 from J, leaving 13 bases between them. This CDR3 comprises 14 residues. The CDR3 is CASSPTGVNYGYTF. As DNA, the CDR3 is TGTGCCAGCAGCCCGACCGGGGTCAACTATGGCTACACCTTC.

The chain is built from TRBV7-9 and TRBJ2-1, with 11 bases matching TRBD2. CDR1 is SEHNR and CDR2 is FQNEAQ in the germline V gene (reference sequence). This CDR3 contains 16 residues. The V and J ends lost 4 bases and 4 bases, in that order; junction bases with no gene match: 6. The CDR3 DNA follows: TGTGCCAGCAGCTCGACGACTAGCGGGGTATACAATGAGCAGTTCTTC. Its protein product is CASSSTTSGVYNEQFF.

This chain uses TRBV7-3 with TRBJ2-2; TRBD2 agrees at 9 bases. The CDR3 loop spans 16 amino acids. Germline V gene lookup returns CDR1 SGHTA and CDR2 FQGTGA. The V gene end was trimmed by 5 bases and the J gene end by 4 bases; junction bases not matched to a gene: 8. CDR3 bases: TGTGCCAGCAGCCCCGCGGGAGGGCTCATCACCGGGGAGCTGTTTTTT. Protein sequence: CASSPAGGLITGELFF.

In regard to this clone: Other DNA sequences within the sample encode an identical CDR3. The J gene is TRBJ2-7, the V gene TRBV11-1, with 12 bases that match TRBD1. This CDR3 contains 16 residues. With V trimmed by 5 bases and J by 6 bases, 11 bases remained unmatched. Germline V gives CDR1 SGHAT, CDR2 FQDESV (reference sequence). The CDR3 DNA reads TGTGCCAGCAGCCCTTCAACCGGGACAGGGGGCACCGAGCAGTACTTC. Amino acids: CASSPSTGTGGTEQYF.

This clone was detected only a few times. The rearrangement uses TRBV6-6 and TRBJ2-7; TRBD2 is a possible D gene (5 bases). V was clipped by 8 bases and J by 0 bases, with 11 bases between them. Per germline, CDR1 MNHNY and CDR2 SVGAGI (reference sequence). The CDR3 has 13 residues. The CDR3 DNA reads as TGTGCCAGCCTCGCGGGCACCTCCTACGAGCAGTACTTC. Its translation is CASLAGTSYEQYF.

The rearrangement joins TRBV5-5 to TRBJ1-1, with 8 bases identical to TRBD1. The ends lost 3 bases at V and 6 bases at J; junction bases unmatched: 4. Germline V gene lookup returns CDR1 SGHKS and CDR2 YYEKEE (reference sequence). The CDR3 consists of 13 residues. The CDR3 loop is CASSSTGEPEAFF. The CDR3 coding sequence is TGTGCCAGCAGCTCGACAGGGGAACCTGAAGCTTTCTTT.

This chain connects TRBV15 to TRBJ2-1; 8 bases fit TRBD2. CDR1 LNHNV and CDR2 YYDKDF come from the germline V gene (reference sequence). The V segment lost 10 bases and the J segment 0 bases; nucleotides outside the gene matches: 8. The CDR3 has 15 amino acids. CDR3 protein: CAILAGPSSYNEQFF. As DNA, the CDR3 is TGTGCCATCCTAGCGGGCCCCAGCTCCTACAATGAGCAGTTCTTC.